This T cell receptor (beta chain) was retrieved from a study of prognosis after radiotherapy for stage I lung cancer (dated by TCRdb to the early 2020s). Regarding the research as a whole: Between early 2018 and January 2019, about 19 stage I NSCLC patients were enrolled in Nanjing, China. Roughly five patients had oligometastatic NSCLC after surgical resection of the primary tumor, and around 13 had newly diagnosed primary stage I lung tumors. Every patient was deemed medically inoperable, over 10 because of comorbidities and 7 because they refused surgery. The cohort comprised under 15 men and 6 women with a median age of about 70 years, ranging from about 53 to 85 years. Tumor histology was squamous cell carcinoma in about 7 patients and adenocarcinoma in about a dozen. SBRT was delivered in 3 to 5 fractions with a biologically effective dose of at least 100 Gy, and image-guided IMRT or VMAT was used for delivery. SBRT was not combined with any concurrent therapy in any patient. After SBRT, distant metastases developed in about 20% of the 19 patients at a median of 7 months, while the remaining 15 patients had no significant progression. Peripheral blood TCR beta repertoires were profiled in stage I NSCLC patients before and after stereotactic body radiotherapy, and the study then linked these repertoires to distant failure. The study sequenced around 40 blood samples from around 20 patients, one before and one after SBRT per patient. Broader findings and caveats from the paper: Post-SBRT Shannon entropy and its change from baseline were lower in patients who developed distant metastases; baseline Shannon entropy was not associated with metastases. No adjustment for multiple comparisons was applied to any of the reported P values. Tumor specificity of expanded TCR clones was not determined. TRBV and TRBJ usage frequencies reportedly varied with metastasis status, involving two V genes at baseline and some ten V and two J genes after SBRT. The small cohort and short follow-up limited the study, so independent validation of the findings is needed. After SBRT, the count of unique TCR clones dropped from a median of roughly 9,400 beforehand to about 7,000 afterward (Wilcoxon paired P=0.011).

This clonotype was recorded many times. Its recognized antigen is unknown. No base-level quality is on record; no much larger clone is a single base apart. All patients had node-negative disease on CT and PET/CT, and none had a history of other malignancies or prior chemotherapy or radiotherapy. Around 6 milliliters of peripheral venous blood were drawn into EDTA tubes at each of two time points. Ficoll-Paque Plus density-gradient centrifugation was used to isolate PBMCs. Immediately after collection, samples were stored at -80 degrees C until analysis. There are 16 amino acids in the CDR3, from cysteine to phenylalanine inclusive. The kept DNA is CDR3 alone, 48 bases in frame from the first base. Trimming accounts for 10 bases at V and 6 bases at J, while the number of junction bases matched to no gene is 10. According to the germline V gene, CDR1 reads MDHEN and CDR2 reads SYDVKM. Two rounds of multiplex PCR were performed to amplify the TCR beta CDR3 region from genomic DNA. The first PCR round used primers specific to each TRBV and TRBJ gene, with sequences filed in Chinese patent CN105087789A. Universal primers were used in the second PCR round. The Roche High Pure PCR Template Preparation Kit was used to extract genomic DNA from frozen PBMCs. Libraries were sequenced paired-end with 151 bp reads on an Illumina HiSeq 3000. The paper's data handling went like this. Raw reads lacking the multiplex PCR primer sequences were removed with CutAdapt. PEAR was used to merge high-quality paired reads into contigs. MiXCR assigned TRB V, D and J gene segments to each contig by aligning to reference sequences. To remove sequencing errors, CDR3 sequences were clustered according to base quality and sequence similarity. Diversity was measured as Shannon entropy normalized by the natural log of productive TCR sequence number. Clonality was computed as one minus the ratio of Shannon entropy to the natural log of the number of unique clonotypes. The Youden index of ROC curves was used to select progression-free survival cut-offs for repertoire metrics, and analyses were performed in R 3.5.3. TCRdb trimmed the raw reads at Q25, called clones with MiXCR and kept productive beta chains. Every distinct CDR3 protein forms one entry, paired with its most common genes and DNA. V and J calls and clone size were set by TCRdb, not the authors. For this sample the table gives 23,000 or so distinct CDR3 sequences, of which about 37% were detected only once. The ten largest clones capture less than 65% of the sample.

The source material was PBMCs, sampled before or after stereotactic body radiation therapy (not recorded which). The source is a donor of 50 years or more with non-small cell lung cancer. Rearrangement joined TRBV28 to TRBJ2-1, with 15 bases matching TRBD2. The DNA is as follows: TGTGCCACCCGGACTAGCGGGGGGGACGGGTTCAATGAGCAGTTCTTC. This encodes CATRTSGGDGFNEQFF.